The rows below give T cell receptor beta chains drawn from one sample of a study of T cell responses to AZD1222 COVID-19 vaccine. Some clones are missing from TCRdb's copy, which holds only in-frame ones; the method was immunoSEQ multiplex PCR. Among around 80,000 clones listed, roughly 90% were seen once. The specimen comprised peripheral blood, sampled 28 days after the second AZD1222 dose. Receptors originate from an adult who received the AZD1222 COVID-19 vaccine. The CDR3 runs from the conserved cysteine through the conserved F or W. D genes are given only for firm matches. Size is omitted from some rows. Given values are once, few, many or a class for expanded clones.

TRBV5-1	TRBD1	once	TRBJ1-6	CASSWYDRDNSPLHF	TGCGCCAGCAGCTGGTATGACAGGGATAATTCACCCCTCCACTTT
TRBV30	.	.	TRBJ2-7	CAWSPGTEIYEQYF	TGTGCCTGGAGTCCAGGGACTGAGATCTACGAGCAGTACTTC
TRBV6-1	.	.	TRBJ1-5	CASSDAGYQPQHF	TGTGCCAGCAGTGACGCCGGTTATCAGCCCCAGCATTTT
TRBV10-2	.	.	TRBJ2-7	CASSEGLAKPSEQYF	TGCGCCAGCAGTGAGGGGCTAGCTAAGCCCTCCGAGCAGTACTTC
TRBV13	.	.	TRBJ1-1	CASSPVGHDGVRVTEAFF	TGTGCCAGCAGCCCCGTGGGACATGACGGGGTAAGGGTGACTGAAGCTTTCTTT
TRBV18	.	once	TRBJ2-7	CASSLGTLYEQYF	TGTGCCAGCTCACTAGGGACACTTTACGAGCAGTACTTC
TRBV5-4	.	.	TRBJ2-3	CASSILVGAQYF	TGTGCCAGCAGCATACTAGTTGGTGCGCAGTATTTT
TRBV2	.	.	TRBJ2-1	CASSEAYNNEQFF	TGTGCCAGCAGTGAAGCCTACAACAATGAGCAGTTCTTC
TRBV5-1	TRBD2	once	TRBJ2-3	CASRSLAVSTDTQYF	TGCGCCAGCAGGAGCCTAGCGGTTAGCACAGATACGCAGTATTTT
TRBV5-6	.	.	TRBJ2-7	CASSQGLGEQYF	TGTGCCAGCAGCCAAGGCTTGGGGGAGCAGTACTTC
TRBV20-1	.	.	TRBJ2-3	CSVDFTDTQYF	TGCAGTGTCGACTTCACAGATACGCAGTATTTT
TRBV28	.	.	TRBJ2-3	CASSLFRASTDTQYF	TGTGCCAGCAGTTTATTCCGGGCAAGCACAGATACGCAGTATTTT
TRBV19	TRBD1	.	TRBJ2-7	CATEDRASYEQYF	TGTGCCACAGAGGACAGGGCCTCCTACGAGCAGTACTTC
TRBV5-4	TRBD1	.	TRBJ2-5	CASSLAGGAETQYF	TGTGCCAGCAGCTTGGCAGGGGGCGCCGAGACCCAGTACTTC
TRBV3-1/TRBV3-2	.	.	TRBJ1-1	CASSQERGTEAFF	TGTGCCAGCAGCCAAGAACGGGGGACTGAAGCTTTCTTT
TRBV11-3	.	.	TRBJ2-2	CASSPGTPNTGELFF	TGTGCCAGCAGCCCCGGGACGCCGAACACCGGGGAGCTGTTTTTT
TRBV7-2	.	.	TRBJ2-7	CASSLAAQGPYEQYF	TGTGCCAGCAGCTTAGCGGCACAGGGACCCTACGAGCAGTACTTC
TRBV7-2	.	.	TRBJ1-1	CASSTEGMGDTEAFF	TGTGCCAGCAGCACCGAGGGCATGGGTGACACTGAAGCTTTCTTT
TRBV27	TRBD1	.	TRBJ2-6	CASRPQGGASGANVLTF	TGTGCCAGCAGGCCACAGGGGGGCGCCTCTGGGGCCAACGTCCTGACTTTC
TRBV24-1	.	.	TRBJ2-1	CAIGGGQGKGLSYNEQFF	TGTGCCATCGGTGGCGGGCAGGGAAAAGGGCTCTCCTACAATGAGCAGTTCTTC
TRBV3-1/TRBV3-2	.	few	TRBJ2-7	CASSHRGAYEQYF	TGTGCCAGCAGCCACAGGGGGGCCTACGAGCAGTACTTC
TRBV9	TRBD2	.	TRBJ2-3	CASSVGGLATITDTQYF	TGTGCCAGCAGCGTAGGCGGACTAGCGACGATCACAGATACGCAGTATTTT
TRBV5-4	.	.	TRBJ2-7	CASSPGQWGDEQYF	TGTGCCAGCAGCCCGGGACAATGGGGCGACGAGCAGTACTTC
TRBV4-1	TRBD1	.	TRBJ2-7	CASSQSTGGLSDEQYF	TGCGCCAGCAGCCAAAGTACAGGGGGCCTTAGTGACGAGCAGTACTTC
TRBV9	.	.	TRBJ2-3	CASSFTVGVSTDTQYF	TGTGCCAGCAGCTTCACGGTTGGGGTGAGCACAGATACGCAGTATTTT
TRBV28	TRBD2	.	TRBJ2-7	CASTVQGTSGPYEQYF	TGTGCCAGCACCGTACAGGGGACTAGCGGCCCCTACGAGCAGTACTTC
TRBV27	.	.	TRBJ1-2	CASTRGAGYGYTF	TGTGCCAGCACCCGGGGGGCGGGCTATGGCTACACCTTC
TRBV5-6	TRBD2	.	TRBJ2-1	CASSSGTSGSPSYNEQFF	TGTGCCAGCAGCTCCGGGACTAGCGGGAGTCCCTCCTACAATGAGCAGTTCTTC
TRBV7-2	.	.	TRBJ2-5	CASSSWAVQGRETQYF	TGTGCCAGCAGCTCCTGGGCCGTCCAGGGGCGAGAGACCCAGTACTTC
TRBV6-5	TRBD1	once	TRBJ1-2	CASSYTQGAYGYTF	TGTGCCAGCAGTTACACGCAGGGGGCGTATGGCTACACCTTC
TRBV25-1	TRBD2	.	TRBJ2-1	CASSPKGGSFYEQFF	TGTGCCAGCAGTCCCAAGGGCGGGAGTTTTTATGAGCAGTTCTTC
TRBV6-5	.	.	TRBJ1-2	CASSYRDSYGYTF	TGTGCCAGCAGTTACAGAGACAGCTATGGCTACACCTTC
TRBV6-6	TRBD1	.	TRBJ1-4	CASRGQGTNEKLFF	TGTGCCAGCAGGGGACAGGGTACTAATGAAAAACTGTTTTTT
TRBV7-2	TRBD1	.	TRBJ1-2	CASSTHRGNGYTF	TGTGCCAGCAGCACACACAGGGGTAATGGCTACACCTTC
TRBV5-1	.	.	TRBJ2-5	CASSLSARETQYF	TGCGCCAGCAGCTTGTCCGCGCGTGAGACCCAGTACTTC
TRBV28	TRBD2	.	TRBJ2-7	CASSLGDSGWEQYF	TGTGCCAGCAGTTTAGGGGATAGCGGGTGGGAGCAGTACTTC
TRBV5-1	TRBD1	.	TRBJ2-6	CASSLGQGPAGANVLTF	TGCGCCAGCAGCTTGGGACAGGGGCCCGCTGGGGCCAACGTCCTGACTTTC